What follows are 3 T cell receptor beta chains derived from one specimen sequenced in a study of vaccination and CD4 T cells after COVID-19. Indicated treatment: approximately nine-day PBMC culture with coronavirus spike peptide pools or control peptides (ViraFEST assay). These receptors' targets are unknown. Sequencing of the DNA from cultured CD4+ T cells was carried out with the Oncomine TCR Beta short-read assay. TCRdb processed the PCR reads anew with MiXCR; each CDR3 protein has one entry. The data hold tens of thousands of distinct CDR3 sequences, with under 45% observed a single time. The sequencing here drew on CD4+ T cells from blood, cultured in vitro, taken before SARS-CoV-2 vaccination. The receptors stem from a human donor who received a COVID-19 vaccine.

The rearrangement joins TRBV21-1 to TRBJ2-7; TRBD1 is the table's D call, not checked against the DNA. TRBV21-1 counts as a pseudogene. There are 15 residues in the CDR3. CDR3 sequence (DNA): TGTGCCAGCTTCCTGAAGGGACAGGGGTCCTACGAGCAGTACTTC. Amino acids: CASFLKGQGSYEQYF.

This rearrangement joins TRBV20-1 to TRBJ1-6; TRBD1 aligns across 8 bases. CDR1 is DFQATT and CDR2 is SNEGSKA in the germline V gene (reference sequence). This CDR3 has 15 amino acids. The trim removed 6 bases at V and 10 bases at J, leaving 14 bases unmatched. The CDR3 sequence is CSAGRTGYGGSPLHF. CDR3 coding DNA: TGCAGTGCGGGAAGGACAGGGTACGGCGGCTCACCCCTCCACTTT.

The chain couples TRBV24-1 to TRBJ2-3, with 11 bases fitting TRBD2. The CDR3 spans 18 residues. Trimming took 2 bases from V and 3 from J; bases not matched to a gene: 9. Germline values: CDR1 KGHDR, CDR2 SFDVKD. CDR3 in amino acids: CATSDSPLAGGGTDTQYF. In DNA, the CDR3 is TGTGCCACCAGTGATTCCCCCCTAGCGGGGGGAGGGACAGATACGCAGTATTTT.